This T cell receptor (beta chain) was captured in a study of neurological immune-mediated disorders. The study, taken as a whole, reports: One related-CDR3 cluster, which may be a signature, held the repertoires of 18 of 34 multiple sclerosis patients after phylogenetic grouping. The multiple sclerosis repertoire cluster was not associated with any clinical or MRI feature.

A single record per CDR3 protein comes from TCRdb applying MiXCR to the 5' RACE reads. The sample includes tens of thousands of distinct CDR3 sequences, 4% to 6% of them seen just once. This clonotype was detected many times. Its antigen is unknown. V gave up 6 bases and J gave up 0 bases, with 11 bases separating them. The CDR3 is 15 residues long. V and J are TRBV12-3 or TRBV12-4 and TRBJ2-2, with a tentative D call TRBD1 (6 bases). Sequenced: PBMCs. The sequence came from a woman between 45 and 60 years old with multiple sclerosis. The CDR3 loop reads CASSFDRPNTGELFF. DNA for the CDR3: TGTGCCAGCAGCTTTGACAGGCCGAACACCGGGGAGCTGTTTTTT.